This T cell receptor beta chain was observed in a study of blood T cells in healthy people across ages. Study in general: Capture via template switching afforded approximately one barcoded beta molecule per two T cells. Findings of the study overall: The study found more naive CD4+ cells and higher diversity in long-lived than aged donors.

A word on this clonotype: The target antigen is unknown.

This CDR3 has 13 residues. Trimming took 5 bases from V and 0 from J, leaving 7 bases between them. The germline V gene encodes CDR1 DFQATT and CDR2 SNEGSKA (reference sequence). Using a J-beta primer mix together with a sample-barcoded 5' primer, a second PCR was run for about 7 to 12 cycles. MiXCR was run by TCRdb on the 5' RACE reads, yielding one entry per CDR3 protein. The sample carries 780,000 or so distinct CDR3 sequences, around 50% recorded once. There were healthy Caucasian individuals from Russia, aged roughly 6 to 90, serving as donors. Drawing of peripheral blood yielded 8.5 to 10 milliliters from each donor.

Sample: blood. This chain links TRBV20-1 with TRBJ2-2, with TRBD1 as a possible D gene (6 bases). This TCR derives from a man aged 35-49 years in good health. This CDR3 is CSAGQSNTGELFF. The CDR3, as DNA: TGCAGTGCTGGACAGTCGAACACCGGGGAGCTGTTTTTT.